This T cell receptor (beta chain) is drawn from a study of kidney transplant recipient with SARS-CoV-2 infection. This clonotype was detected ten times or more. TCRdb recomputed calls from the reads with MiXCR, one row per CDR3 protein. This sample has fewer than 250,000 distinct CDR3 sequences, with more than 25% found just once. This TCR came from a young adult male patient who had COVID-19 and was a kidney transplant recipient. A share of the T cells may be of graft donor origin. The sample was a blood sample, taken at baseline and on roughly day 110 from a kidney transplant recipient.

This CDR3 is CASSDNRRGGRYEQYF. CDR3 bases: TGTGCCAGCAGCGATAACCGGCGGGGGGGGAGGTACGAGCAGTACTTC. This chain uses TRBV9 with TRBJ2-7; 9 bases are shared with TRBD2. Per germline, CDR1 SGDLS and CDR2 YYNGEE. This CDR3 has 16 residues. V lost 3 bases to trimming and J lost 4 bases; unmatched junction nucleotides: 11.